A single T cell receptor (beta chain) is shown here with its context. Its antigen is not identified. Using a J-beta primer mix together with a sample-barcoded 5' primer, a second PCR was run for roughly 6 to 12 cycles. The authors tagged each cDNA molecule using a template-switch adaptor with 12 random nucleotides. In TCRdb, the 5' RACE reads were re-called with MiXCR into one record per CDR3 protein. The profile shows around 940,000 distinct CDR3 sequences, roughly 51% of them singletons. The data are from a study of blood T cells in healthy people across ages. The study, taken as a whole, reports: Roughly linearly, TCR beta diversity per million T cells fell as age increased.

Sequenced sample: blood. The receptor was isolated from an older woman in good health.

The CDR3 DNA reads as TGTGCCAGTAGTTCTGGGGCCAGCAATCAGCCCCAGCATTTT. It codes for CASSSGASNQPQHF. The chain employs TRBV19 and TRBJ1-5; the D gene is possibly TRBD1 (5 bases). Germline-derived CDR1 and CDR2 are LNHDA and SQIVND (reference sequence). CDR3 length: 14 residues. Trimming removed 5 bases from V and 1 base from J, with 9 bases in between.